This T cell receptor (beta chain) emerged from a study of early T cells in non-severe SARS-CoV-2 infection. Background on the study: Chains were not paired, and sequencing was done on bulk RNA from unsorted whole blood.

This CDR3 is 13 amino acids long. Germline V lookup: CDR1 SEHNR, CDR2 FQNEAQ (reference sequence). With 2 bases removed from V and 12 bases from J, the gap between germline ends came to 13 bases. Attachment of unique molecular identifiers to individual cDNA molecules was performed. From the 5' RACE reads, TCRdb called clonotypes with MiXCR, one entry per CDR3 protein. The data hold about 79,000 distinct CDR3 sequences, with around 11% observed a single time. This chain links TRBV7-9 with TRBJ1-4; D remains unclear. Input material: whole blood. This TCR came from an adult who was a healthcare worker with PCR-confirmed SARS-CoV-2 infection or an uninfected control (not recorded which). The CDR3 region has the DNA TGTGCCAGCAGCTTAAGTTCTGTTGGGGAACTGTTTTTT. Its translation is CASSLSSVGELFF. The full variable domain, rest sourced from reference TRBV7-9 and TRBJ1-4, is DTGVSQNPRHKITKRGQNVTFRCDPISEHNRLYWYRQTLGQGPEFLTYFQNEAQLEKSRLLSDRFSAERPKGSFSTLEIQRTEQGDSAMYLCASSLSSVGELFFGSGTQLSVL.